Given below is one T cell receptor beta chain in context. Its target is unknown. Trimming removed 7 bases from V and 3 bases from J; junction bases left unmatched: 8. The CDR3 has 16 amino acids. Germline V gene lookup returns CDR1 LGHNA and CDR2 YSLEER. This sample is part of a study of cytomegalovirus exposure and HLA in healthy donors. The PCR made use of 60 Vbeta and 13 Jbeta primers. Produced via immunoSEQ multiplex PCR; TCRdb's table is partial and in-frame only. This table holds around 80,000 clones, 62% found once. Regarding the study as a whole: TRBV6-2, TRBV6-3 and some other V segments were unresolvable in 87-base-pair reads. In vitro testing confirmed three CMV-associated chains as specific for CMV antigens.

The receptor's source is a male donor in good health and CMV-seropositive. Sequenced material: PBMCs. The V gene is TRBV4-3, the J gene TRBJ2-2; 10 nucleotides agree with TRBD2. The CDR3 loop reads CASNIGLADYTGELFF. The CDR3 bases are TGCGCCAGCAACATCGGACTAGCGGACTACACCGGGGAGCTGTTTTTT.